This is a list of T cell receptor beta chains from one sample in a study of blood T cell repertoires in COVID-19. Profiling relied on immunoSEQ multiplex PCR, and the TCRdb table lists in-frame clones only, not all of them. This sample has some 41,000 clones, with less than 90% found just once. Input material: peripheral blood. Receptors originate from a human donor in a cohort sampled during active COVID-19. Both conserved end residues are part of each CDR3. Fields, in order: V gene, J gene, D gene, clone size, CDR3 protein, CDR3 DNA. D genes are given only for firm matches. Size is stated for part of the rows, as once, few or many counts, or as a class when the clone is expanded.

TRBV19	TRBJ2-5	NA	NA	CASSIGVPRGDQYF	TGTGCCAGTAGTATAGGGGTCCCCCGAGGAGACCAGTACTTC
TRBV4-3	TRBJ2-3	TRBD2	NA	CASSQGASGGTDTQYF	TGCGCCAGCAGCCAAGGGGCTAGCGGGGGGACAGATACGCAGTATTTT
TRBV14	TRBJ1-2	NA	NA	CASSQRTGYGYTF	TGTGCCAGCAGCCAAAGAACAGGTTATGGCTACACCTTC
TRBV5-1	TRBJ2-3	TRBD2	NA	CASSWRLAGGTDTQYF	TGCGCCAGCAGCTGGAGACTAGCGGGGGGCACAGATACGCAGTATTTT
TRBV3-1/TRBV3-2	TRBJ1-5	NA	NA	CASSQGTDQPQHF	TGTGCCAGCAGCCAAGGCACTGATCAGCCCCAGCATTTT
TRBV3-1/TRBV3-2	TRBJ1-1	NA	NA	CASRKQGSGTEAFF	TGTGCCAGCAGGAAACAGGGTAGTGGGACTGAAGCTTTCTTT
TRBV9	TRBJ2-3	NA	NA	CASSVARGGLTDTQYF	TGTGCCAGCAGCGTAGCTAGGGGGGGGTTGACAGATACGCAGTATTTT
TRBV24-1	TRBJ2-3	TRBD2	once	CATSDSGTRTDTQYF	TGTGCCACCAGTGACTCCGGGACTAGGACAGATACGCAGTATTTT
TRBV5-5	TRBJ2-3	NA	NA	CASSLPTDTQYF	TGTGCCAGCAGCCTTCCCACAGATACGCAGTATTTT
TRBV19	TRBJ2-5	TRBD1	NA	CASSRGDSTQETQYF	TGTGCCAGTAGTAGAGGGGACAGCACTCAAGAGACCCAGTACTTC
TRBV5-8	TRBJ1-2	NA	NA	CASSPTTYGYTF	TGTGCCAGCAGCCCGACAACTTATGGCTACACCTTC
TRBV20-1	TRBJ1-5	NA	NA	CSASNPAGRRNQPQHF	TGCAGTGCTAGTAATCCGGCAGGCCGGCGCAATCAGCCCCAGCATTTT
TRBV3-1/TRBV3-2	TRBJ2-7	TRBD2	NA	CASSRDGGTYEQYF	TGTGCCAGCAGCCGAGACGGGGGGACCTACGAGCAGTACTTC
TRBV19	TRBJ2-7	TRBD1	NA	CASSEGNRGSYEQYF	TGTGCCAGTAGTGAAGGGAACAGGGGCAGCTACGAGCAGTACTTC
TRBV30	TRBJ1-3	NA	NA	CAWNVEEHGNTIYF	TGTGCCTGGAACGTCGAGGAGCACGGAAACACCATATATTTT
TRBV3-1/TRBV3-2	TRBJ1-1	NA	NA	CASSQGMHGVRAFF	TGTGCCAGCAGCCAGGGTATGCACGGGGTGAGGGCTTTCTTT
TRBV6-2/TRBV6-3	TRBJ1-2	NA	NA	CASSDSLAGTDYGYTF	TGTGCCAGCAGTGACTCCCTCGCGGGGACGGACTATGGCTACACCTTC
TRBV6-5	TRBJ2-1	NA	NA	CASSYSGQPYNEQFF	TGTGCCAGCAGTTACTCCGGACAGCCCTACAATGAGCAGTTCTTC
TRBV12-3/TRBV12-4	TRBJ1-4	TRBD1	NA	CASSSGQREKLFF	TGTGCCAGCAGTTCGGGACAGCGGGAAAAACTGTTTTTT
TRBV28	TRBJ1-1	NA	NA	CASSSAGGGVLSNAFF	TGTGCCAGCAGTTCCGCTGGAGGGGGGGTGTTATCTAATGCTTTCTTT
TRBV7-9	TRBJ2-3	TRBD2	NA	CASSSPAGVSTDTQYF	TGTGCCAGCAGCTCCCCGGCGGGGGTCAGCACAGATACGCAGTATTTT
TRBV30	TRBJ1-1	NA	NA	CAWSRGAFF	TGTGCCTGGTCCCGGGGGGCTTTCTTT
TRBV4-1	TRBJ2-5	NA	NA	CASSQTGRETQYF	TGCGCCAGCAGCCAGACAGGGAGGGAGACCCAGTACTTC
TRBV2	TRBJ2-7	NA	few	CASNFGAGNYEQYF	TGTGCCAGCAACTTTGGGGCAGGGAACTACGAGCAGTACTTC
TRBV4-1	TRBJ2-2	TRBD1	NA	CASSPGQGTGELFF	TGCGCCAGCAGCCCGGGACAGGGAACCGGGGAGCTGTTTTTT
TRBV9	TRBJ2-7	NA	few	CASSLSGTPYEQYF	TGTGCCAGCTCCCTTTCCGGGACTCCCTACGAGCAGTACTTC
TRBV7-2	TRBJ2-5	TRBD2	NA	CASSLGVFAGGLGETQYF	TGTGCCAGCAGCTTAGGGGTATTCGCGGGGGGGCTAGGTGAGACCCAGTACTTC
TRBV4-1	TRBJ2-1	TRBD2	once	CASSQAGTSGGTDQFF	TGCGCCAGCAGCCAAGCCGGGACTAGCGGGGGGACGGATCAGTTCTTC
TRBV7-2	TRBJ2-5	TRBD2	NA	CASSLGSGGPQETQYF	TGTGCCAGCAGCTTAGGAAGCGGGGGGCCCCAAGAGACCCAGTACTTC
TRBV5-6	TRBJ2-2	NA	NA	CASSLTGPTGELFF	TGTGCCAGCAGCTTGACAGGGCCAACCGGGGAGCTGTTTTTT
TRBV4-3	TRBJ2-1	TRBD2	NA	CASSQEAGGPGNEQFF	TGCGCCAGCAGCCAGGAAGCGGGGGGGCCGGGCAATGAGCAGTTCTTC
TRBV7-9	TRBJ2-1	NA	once	CASSFSYNEQFF	TGTGCCAGCAGCTTTTCTTACAATGAGCAGTTCTTC
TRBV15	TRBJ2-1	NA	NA	CATSRGISSYNEQFF	TGTGCCACCAGCAGAGGCATTAGCTCCTACAATGAGCAGTTCTTC
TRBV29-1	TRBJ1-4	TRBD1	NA	CSVGQGVGKTNEKLFF	TGCAGCGTTGGGCAGGGGGTAGGAAAGACTAATGAAAAACTGTTTTTT
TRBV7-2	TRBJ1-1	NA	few	CASNLRVTTEAFF	TGTGCCAGCAACCTCAGGGTGACCACTGAAGCTTTCTTT
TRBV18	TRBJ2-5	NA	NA	CASSPSYQETQYF	TGTGCCAGCTCACCGTCATACCAAGAGACCCAGTACTTC